The 19 T cell receptor beta chains presented below share a single source sample, sequenced in a study of Ad26.COV2.S vaccination and SARS-CoV-2 variants. As to treatment: about 20 received Ad26.COV2.S at low or high dose, single or two shots; roughly 5 received placebo; per-sample allocation not given. The investigators took samples on day 63 after the first vaccine or placebo injection. The protocol was immunoSEQ multiplex PCR, while the TCRdb copy is restricted to in-frame clones and leaves out a portion. The table has about 390,000 clones, more than 85% seen once. The specimen comprised peripheral blood, sampled in a trial of Ad26.COV2.S vaccine versus placebo. The receptors derive from a person between 18 and 65 years old who received the Ad26.COV2.S COVID-19 vaccine or a placebo.

The chain carries TRBV15 and TRBJ1-5; possible D gene TRBD1, 6 bases. V was clipped by 2 bases and J by 6 bases, with 23 bases between them. The CDR3 consists of 18 residues. The germline V gene has CDR1 LNHNV and CDR2 YYDKDF (reference sequence). This CDR3 reads CATSRSRQREARGQPQHF. The CDR3 bases are TGTGCCACCAGCAGATCCCGACAGAGGGAGGCCAGGGGTCAGCCCCAGCATTTT.

The chain recombines TRBV5-4 with TRBJ1-2, with TRBD1 matching over 7 bases. Germline-derived CDR1 and CDR2 are SGHNT and YYREEE (reference sequence). V lost 6 bases to trimming and J lost 8 bases; unmatched junction nucleotides: 16. The CDR3 is made up of 15 amino acids. CDR3 region: CASTPWATGEGGYTF. For the CDR3, the DNA is TGTGCCAGCACCCCTTGGGCTACAGGGGAAGGCGGCTACACCTTC. Looking up the rest from reference TRBV5-4 and TRBJ1-2 gives the full variable domain: ETGVTQSPTHLIKTRGQQVTLRCSSQSGHNTVSWYQQALGQGPQFIFQYYREEENGRGNFPPRFSGLQFPNYSSELNVNALELDDSALYLCASTPWATGEGGYTFGSGTRLTVV.

The CDR3 sequence: CASSSPRGTSIYEQYF. The CDR3 DNA reads as TGTGCCAGCAGTTCCCCTCGGGGGACAAGCATCTACGAGCAGTACTTC. This chain uses TRBV6-5 with TRBJ2-7; the D call may be TRBD1 or TRBD2 (6 bases each). CDR3 length: 16 amino acids. Per the germline V gene, CDR1 is MNHEY and CDR2 is SVGAGI. With 4 bases removed from V and 3 bases from J, the gap between germline ends came to 19 bases.

The DNA of the CDR3 is TGTGCCAGCAGCTTAGCTTGGGAAACCGGGGAGCTGTTTTTT. This translates into CASSLAWETGELFF. The chain recombines TRBV7-2 with TRBJ2-2; the D is unclear. The CDR3 sequence is 14 residues long. Trimming stripped 0 bases from V and 5 bases from J, with 7 bases between. Per the germline V gene, CDR1 is SGHTA and CDR2 is FQGNSA. The full variable domain, with the rest looked up from reference TRBV7-2 and TRBJ2-2, is GAGVSQSPSNKVTEKGKDVELRCDPISGHTALYWYRQSLGQGLEFLIYFQGNSAPDKSGLPSDRFSAERTGGSVSTLTIQRTQQEDSAVYLCASSLAWETGELFFGEGSRLTVL.

Only one count was recorded for this clone. The rearrangement links TRBV7-9 to TRBJ2-3, with TRBD2 as a possible D gene (6 bases). The CDR3 has 15 amino acids. Trimming stripped 5 bases from V and 5 bases from J, with 17 bases between. Germline V gene lookup returns CDR1 SEHNR and CDR2 FQNEAQ (reference sequence). The CDR3 DNA follows: TGTGCCAGCAGCGGGAATTCGGGGGAGAAAGATACGCAGTATTTT. Translated: CASSGNSGEKDTQYF. The whole variable domain, remainder taken from reference TRBV7-9 and TRBJ2-3, is DTGVSQNPRHKITKRGQNVTFRCDPISEHNRLYWYRQTLGQGPEFLTYFQNEAQLEKSRLLSDRFSAERPKGSFSTLEIQRTEQGDSAMYLCASSGNSGEKDTQYFGPGTRLTVL.

This chain links TRBV19 with TRBJ1-1, with 11 bases fitting TRBD1. Losses at the gene ends were 6 bases for V and 4 bases for J; bases not matched to a gene: 4. The germline gives CDR1 LNHDA, CDR2 SQIVND (reference sequence). This CDR3 spans 14 amino acids. The CDR3 sequence: CASRGQGAFTEAFF. CDR3 sequence (DNA): TGTGCCAGTAGAGGACAGGGGGCATTCACTGAAGCTTTCTTT. The whole variable domain, remainder taken from reference TRBV19 and TRBJ1-1, is DGGITQSPKYLFRKEGQNVTLSCEQNLNHDAMYWYRQDPGQGLRLIYYSQIVNDFQKGDIAEGYSVSREKKESFPLTVTSAQKNPTAFYLCASRGQGAFTEAFFGQGTRLTVV.

The rearrangement links TRBV18 to TRBJ1-2; D perhaps matches TRBD1 (5 bases). V was clipped by 3 bases and J by 3 bases, with 11 bases between them. The CDR3 has 14 residues. Germline CDR1 and CDR2: KGHSH and LQKENI. The CDR3 loop is CASSPQGIDYGYTF. In DNA form, the CDR3 reads TGTGCCAGCTCACCCCAGGGAATAGACTATGGCTACACCTTC.

J is TRBJ1-5 and V is TRBV7-8; D may be TRBD1 (5 bases). Trimming left V 1 base short and J 1 base short, with 11 bases between. From germline, CDR1 is SGHVS and CDR2 FQNEAQ. The CDR3 has 16 amino acids. CDR3 sequence: CASSLGRQGSNQPQHF. The CDR3 coding sequence is TGTGCCAGCAGCTTAGGAAGGCAGGGAAGCAATCAGCCCCAGCATTTT.

The chain links TRBV5-1 to TRBJ1-2; no firm D call. This CDR3 spans 12 amino acids. Deletions cut 0 bases from V and 8 bases from J, with 8 bases between. The germline gives CDR1 SGHRS, CDR2 YFSETQ. CDR3 in DNA: TGCGCCAGCAGCTTGGTCGGCGGGGGCTACACCTTC. It specifies CASSLVGGGYTF. Full variable domain (outside the CDR3, taken from reference TRBV5-1 and TRBJ1-2): KAGVTQTPRYLIKTRGQQVTLSCSPISGHRSVSWYQQTPGQGLQFLFEYFSETQRNKGNFPGRFSGRQFSNSRSEMNVSTLELGDSALYLCASSLVGGGYTFGSGTRLTVV.

CDR3: CASSQPTGMRNTIYF. CDR3 sequence (DNA): TGTGCCAGCAGCCAACCGACAGGGATGAGAAACACCATATATTTT. This chain uses TRBV14 with TRBJ1-3; TRBD1 matches at 7 bases. The CDR3 contains 15 residues. Looked up from germline, CDR1 is SGHDN and CDR2 is FVKESK. The V and J ends lost 2 bases and 5 bases, in that order; junction bases with no gene match: 6.

This chain links TRBV21-1 with TRBJ1-2; the D call of TRBD1 is as the table states it, not checked on the DNA. TRBV21-1 is listed as a pseudogene. This CDR3 is built from 19 residues. DNA of the CDR3: TGTGCCAGCAGCCCCGCGGTGGGCAGGGGGGACCCAGGGGGCTATGGCTACACCTTC. As protein: CASSPAVGRGDPGGYGYTF.

This chain connects TRBV4-2 to TRBJ2-1, with 9 bases matching TRBD2. This CDR3 spans 16 amino acids. The J segment lost 8 bases and the V segment lost 0 bases, leaving 8 bases of the junction unmatched. Germline V gives CDR1 LGHNA, CDR2 YNFKEQ. The DNA of the CDR3 is TGTGCCAGCAGCCAAGAAGTAGCGGGGGCCGGGGATGAGCAGTTCTTC. Translation gives CASSQEVAGAGDEQFF.

This chain joins TRBV5-1 and TRBJ2-3; weak D call: TRBD1 (5 bases). The CDR3 totals 15 residues. V lost 4 bases, J lost 0 bases, and 12 bases lay in between. Looked up from germline, CDR1 is SGHRS and CDR2 is YFSETQ. Written as DNA, the CDR3 is TGCGCCAGCAGCGGGGCGTCCTCTAGCACAGATACGCAGTATTTT. The encoded protein is CASSGASSSTDTQYF.

The chain has TRBV5-1 and TRBJ2-7; D remains ambiguous. CDR1 SGHRS and CDR2 YFSETQ come from the germline V gene. The CDR3 length is 15 residues. The ends were cut back, 2 bases at V and 0 bases at J, with 12 bases in the middle. The CDR3 DNA follows: TGCGCCAGCAGCTTCGGCAGGCCGGACTCCTACGAGCAGTACTTC. Translation: CASSFGRPDSYEQYF.

The J gene is TRBJ1-2, the V gene TRBV7-8; D gene ambiguous. V was cut by 2 bases and J by 0 bases, with 10 bases left in between. This CDR3 is 15 amino acids long. Germline V CDR1 and CDR2: SGHVS, FQNEAQ. CDR3 region: CASSLNESPNYGYTF. CDR3 DNA sequence: TGTGCCAGCAGCTTAAATGAGTCCCCTAACTATGGCTACACCTTC.

The CDR3 region has the DNA TGTGCCAGCAGTCCAGCGGGGGACTCCTACAATGAGCAGTTCTTC. This codes for CASSPAGDSYNEQFF. The gene calls are TRBV2 and TRBJ2-1; TRBD2 agrees at 8 bases. Germline values: CDR1 SNHLY, CDR2 FYNNEI. This CDR3 region has 15 residues. V lost 5 bases and J lost 0; bases outside the gene matches: 3.

V usage is TRBV5-1 and J usage is TRBJ2-1; D remains ambiguous. Germline V gene data show CDR1 as SGHRS and CDR2 as YFSETQ. Trimming removed 0 bases at V and 2 bases at J, with 6 bases between. This CDR3 comprises 14 residues. The CDR3 here is CASSLDATYNEQFF. The DNA of the CDR3 is TGCGCCAGCAGCTTGGACGCAACCTACAATGAGCAGTTCTTC.

J is TRBJ1-4 and V is TRBV12-3 or TRBV12-4; D not resolved. Trimming removed 6 bases from V and 8 bases from J, with 13 bases in between. The CDR3 runs 13 residues. The CDR3 is CASRVDLGEKLFF. As DNA, the CDR3 is TGTGCCAGCAGGGTCGACCTCGGCGAAAAACTGTTTTTT.

The chain is built from TRBV5-1 and TRBJ1-2, with D possibly matching TRBD1 (6 bases). This CDR3 is built from 15 residues. Germline values: CDR1 SGHRS, CDR2 YFSETQ. With 1 base removed from V and 4 bases from J, the gap between germline ends came to 14 bases. CDR3 sequence: CASSLKGGGGYGYTF. The CDR3, as DNA: TGCGCCAGCAGCTTGAAGGGCGGAGGGGGCTATGGCTACACCTTC.